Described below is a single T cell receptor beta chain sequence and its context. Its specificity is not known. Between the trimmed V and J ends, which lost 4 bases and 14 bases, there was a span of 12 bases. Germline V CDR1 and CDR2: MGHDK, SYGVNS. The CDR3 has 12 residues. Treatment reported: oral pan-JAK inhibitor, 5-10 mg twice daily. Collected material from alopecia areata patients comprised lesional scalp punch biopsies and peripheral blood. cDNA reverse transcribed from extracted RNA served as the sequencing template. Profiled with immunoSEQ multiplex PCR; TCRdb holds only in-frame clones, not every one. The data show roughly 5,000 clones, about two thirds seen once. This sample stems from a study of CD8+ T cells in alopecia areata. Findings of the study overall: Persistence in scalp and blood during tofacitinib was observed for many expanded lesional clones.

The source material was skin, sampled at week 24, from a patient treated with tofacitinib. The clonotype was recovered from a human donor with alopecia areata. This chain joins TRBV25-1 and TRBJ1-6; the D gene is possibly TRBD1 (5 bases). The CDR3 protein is CASSGGVTALHF. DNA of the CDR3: TGTGCCAGCAGTGGAGGGGTTACGGCCCTCCACTTT.